This entry lists 17 T cell receptor beta chains sequenced from one sample in a study of T cell repertoires in cytomegalovirus infection. TCRdb ran MiXCR on the reads and lists one entry per CDR3 protein. The repertoire has 250,000 to 300,000 distinct CDR3 sequences, less than 25% of them found once; the top ten carry approximately 19%. Their recognized antigens are unknown. Sample: cultured PBMCs, taken from culture after CMV antigen stimulation. The receptors were sampled from a human donor in good health (CMV status not recorded). Some clones in this sample may be carry-over from other donors' samples.

The chain recombines TRBV6-6 with TRBJ1-1; D gene uncertain. The CDR3 runs 14 residues. Germline V gene lookup returns CDR1 MNHNY and CDR2 SVGAGI (reference sequence). Trimming stripped 7 bases from V and 1 base from J, with 13 bases between. The CDR3, as DNA: TGTGCCAGCACGACGCAGGTCCGGAACACTGAAGCTTTCTTT. Translating gives CASTTQVRNTEAFF.

The chain joins TRBV20-1 to TRBJ2-7, with D perhaps TRBD2 (6 bases). The CDR3 consists of 13 residues. Trimming cost V 1 base and J 4 bases, with 11 bases left between them. Germline loops: CDR1 DFQATT, CDR2 SNEGSKA (reference sequence). CDR3 region: CSARVQGGYEQYV. The CDR3 DNA reads TGCAGTGCTAGAGTTCAGGGAGGTTACGAGCAGTACGTC.

The V and J genes are TRBV15 and TRBJ1-1; D may be TRBD1 (6 bases). V shed 1 base and J shed 1 base, with 19 bases lying between them. Germline CDR1 is LNHNV and CDR2 is YYDKDF (reference sequence). This CDR3 has 18 residues. This chain's CDR3 is CATSRGWDIRAGNTEAFF. The CDR3 DNA sequence: TGTGCCACCAGCAGAGGATGGGACATCAGGGCGGGGAACACTGAAGCTTTCTTT.

This sequence joins TRBV2 and TRBJ2-3; D could derive from TRBD1 or TRBD2 (6 bases each). The CDR3 runs 15 residues. V was cut by 10 bases and J by 2 bases, with 19 bases left in between. Germline values: CDR1 SNHLY, CDR2 FYNNEI. For the CDR3, the DNA is TGTGCCACAGGGGACTCCGACACATACACAGATACGCAGTATTTT. Protein sequence: CATGDSDTYTDTQYF.

The rearrangement links TRBV12-3 or TRBV12-4 to TRBJ1-4; D is uncertain. Deletions cut 5 bases from V and 4 bases from J, with 26 bases between. This CDR3 has 19 amino acids. The chain's CDR3 is CASSPILLRGSDYNEKLFF. The CDR3 region has the DNA TGTGCCAGCAGTCCGATACTTCTTCGGGGATCCGACTATAATGAAAAACTGTTTTTT.

The rearrangement links TRBV6-2 or TRBV6-3 to TRBJ2-7; unclear D gene. Germline V lookup: CDR1 MNHEY, CDR2 SVGEGT. V lost 0 bases, J lost 3 bases, and 6 bases lay in between. CDR3 length equals 13 residues. CDR3 bases: TGTGCCAGCAGTTACTCCCTAGGCTACGAGCAGTACGTC. Translated: CASSYSLGYEQYV.

This chain uses TRBV12-3 or TRBV12-4 with TRBJ2-5; D may match TRBD1 or TRBD2 (5 bases each). Between the trimmed V and J ends, which lost 5 bases and 6 bases, there was a span of 16 bases. There are 14 residues in the CDR3. The CDR3 sequence is CASSERGVEQTQYF. The CDR3 nucleotides are TGTGCCAGCAGTGAGAGAGGGGTCGAACAGACCCAGTACTTC.

This clonotype came up a few times. The V gene is TRBV7-9, the J gene TRBJ2-5; weak D call: TRBD2 (6 bases). Deletions cut 2 bases from V and 4 bases from J, with 11 bases between. CDR1 and CDR2 from the germline V gene are SEHNR and FQNEAQ (reference sequence). The CDR3 spans 14 residues. The CDR3 nucleotides are TGTGCCAGCAGCTTATCTGGGACTTCAGAGACCCAGTACTTC. Its translation is CASSLSGTSETQYF.

This clonotype was seen many times. The rearrangement joins TRBV6-2 or TRBV6-3 to TRBJ2-7; 9 bases agree with TRBD1. Germline lookup yields CDR1 MNHEY and CDR2 SVGEGT. The CDR3 loop spans 18 amino acids. The trim removed 6 bases at V and 0 bases at J, leaving 15 bases unmatched. CDR3 sequence: CASRMQGQGSTSSYEQYF. The DNA for the CDR3 is TGTGCCAGCAGGATGCAAGGACAGGGGTCGACGAGCTCCTACGAGCAGTACTTC.

This clonotype was detected a few times. This sequence joins TRBV28 and TRBJ2-7, with TRBD1 matching 7 bases. V trimming: 2 bases; J trimming: 3 bases; junction bases outside the gene matches: 7. Germline V lookup: CDR1 MDHEN, CDR2 SYDVKM. This CDR3 has 15 residues. CDR3 in amino acids: CASSLGDSSSYEQYV. In DNA, the CDR3 is TGTGCCAGCAGTTTAGGGGACAGCTCGAGCTACGAGCAGTACGTC.

This clonotype has more than one count but fewer than ten. V and J are TRBV12-3 or TRBV12-4 and TRBJ2-7, with TRBD1 matching 8 bases. The CDR3 has 12 amino acids. The V and J ends lost 6 bases and 7 bases, in that order; junction bases with no gene match: 5. The CDR3 DNA sequence: TGTGCCAGCAGCAAAGGACAGGGTGAGCAGTACGTC. This codes for CASSKGQGEQYV.

There are many counts of this clonotype. The J gene is TRBJ2-1, the V gene TRBV11-3; TRBD1 is a possible D gene (5 bases). The germline V and J ends were trimmed by 4 bases and 0 bases, with 7 bases remaining between them. The CDR3 consists of 14 residues. Germline assignment: CDR1 SGHNT and CDR2 YENEEA. The CDR3 nucleotides read TGTGCCAGCAGCTGGACACCCTCCTACAATGAGCAGTTCTTC. This gives the protein CASSWTPSYNEQFF.

The V call is TRBV6-8, the J call TRBJ2-1, with 7 nucleotides matching TRBD1. Germline CDR1 MNHGY, CDR2 SAAAGT. J lost 3 bases, V lost 5 bases, and 7 bases had no gene match. CDR3 length: 15 residues. The CDR3 loop is CASSTGQANYNEQFF. CDR3 DNA: TGTGCCAGCAGTACCGGACAGGCCAACTACAATGAGCAGTTCTTC.

The rearrangement links TRBV12-3 or TRBV12-4 to TRBJ1-5, with 7 bases matching TRBD1. V lost 5 bases and J lost 7; bases outside the gene matches: 11. CDR3 length: 15 amino acids. CDR3 region: CASSRGEGAGQPQHF. The DNA of the CDR3 is TGTGCCAGCAGTCGAGGGGAGGGGGCAGGACAGCCCCAGCATTTT.

This clonotype occurred a few times. The chain carries TRBV24-1 and TRBJ2-2; the match to TRBD1 covers 8 bases. Germline V CDR1 and CDR2: KGHDR, SFDVKD. The junction had 4 bases not matched to a gene; V was cut back by 7 bases and J by 1 base. The CDR3 consists of 15 residues. Written as DNA, the CDR3 is TGTGCCACCAGCCCGGGACAGGTGAACACCGGGGAGCTGTTTTTT. It encodes CATSPGQVNTGELFF.

The V gene is TRBV5-4, the J gene TRBJ2-5; tentative D call: TRBD1 (6 bases). CDR3 length: 15 amino acids. The germline V and J ends were trimmed by 6 bases and 5 bases, with 20 bases remaining between them. CDR1 is SGHNT, CDR2 YYREEE, per germline (reference sequence). The CDR3 DNA reads as TGTGCCAGCATCCTGAGGGGTCCGCAGGGGGAGACCCAGTACTTC. Protein: CASILRGPQGETQYF.

This chain uses TRBV5-1 with TRBJ2-7; TRBD1 aligns across 8 bases. Germline lookup yields CDR1 SGHRS and CDR2 YFSETQ. This CDR3 contains 13 residues. V dropped 9 bases and J dropped 2; count of bases not matched to a gene: 7. The CDR3 is CATRTGSAYEQYF. The CDR3 DNA follows: TGCGCCACCCGGACAGGGTCCGCCTACGAGCAGTACTTC.